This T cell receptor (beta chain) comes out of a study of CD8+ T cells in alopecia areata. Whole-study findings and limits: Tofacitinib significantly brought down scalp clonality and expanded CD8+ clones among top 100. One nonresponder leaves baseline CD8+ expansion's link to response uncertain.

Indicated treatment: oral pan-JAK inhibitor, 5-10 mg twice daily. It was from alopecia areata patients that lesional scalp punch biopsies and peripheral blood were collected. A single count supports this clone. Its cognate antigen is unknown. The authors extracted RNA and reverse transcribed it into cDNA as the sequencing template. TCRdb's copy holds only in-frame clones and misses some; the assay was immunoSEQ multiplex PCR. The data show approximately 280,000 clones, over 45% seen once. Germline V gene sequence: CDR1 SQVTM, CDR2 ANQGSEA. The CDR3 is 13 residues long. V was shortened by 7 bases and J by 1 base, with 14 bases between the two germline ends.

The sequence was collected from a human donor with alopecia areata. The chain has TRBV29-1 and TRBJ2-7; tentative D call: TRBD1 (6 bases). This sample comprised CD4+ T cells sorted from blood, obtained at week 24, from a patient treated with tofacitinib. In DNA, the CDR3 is TGCAGCGGACACCCAGGGGATTCCTACGAGCAGTACTTC. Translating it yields CSGHPGDSYEQYF.